This entry is about one T cell receptor (beta chain). These data come from a study of T cell responses to AZD1222 COVID-19 vaccine. The method was immunoSEQ multiplex PCR; TCRdb's version includes in-frame clones alone and lacks a portion of them. The sample contains 95,000 to 150,000 clones, 85% to 90% of which appear only once. V lost 0 bases and J lost 2; bases outside the gene matches: 1. Germline V gene sequence: CDR1 SGHVS, CDR2 FQNEAQ. The CDR3 totals 15 residues. The sample here was peripheral blood, taken on day 0 of AZD1222 vaccination. The TCR originated in an adult in good health. The rearrangement joins TRBV7-8 to TRBJ2-5, with 9 positions matching TRBD1. The CDR3 is CASSLAGTGQETQYF. DNA for the CDR3: TGTGCCAGCAGCTTAGCCGGGACAGGGCAAGAGACCCAGTACTTC.